A selection of T cell receptor beta chains follows, all from one sample in a study of cytomegalovirus exposure and HLA in healthy donors. Assay: immunoSEQ multiplex PCR; the TCRdb copy retains only in-frame clones and omits some. The sample yields around 150,000 clones, about four fifths seen once. The specimen was PBMCs. These receptors originate from a male donor in good health and CMV-seropositive. Each CDR3 is given with its conserved first and last residue. Fields, in order: V gene, clone size, CDR3 protein. Clone size is stated in some rows and not others, as once, few, many or a class when expanded.

V: TRBV6-1
size: NA
CDR3: CASSEFRGTGRSPLHF

V: TRBV14
size: NA
CDR3: CASSQETVNTEAFF

V: TRBV9
size: NA
CDR3: CASSPGASSYEQYF

V: TRBV7-9
size: NA
CDR3: CASRYRIGNTIYF

V: TRBV6-1
size: NA
CDR3: CASSEPPRISYNEQFF

V: TRBV7-3
size: NA
CDR3: CASSFGLATDTQYF

V: TRBV9
size: NA
CDR3: CASSSSGGVYNEQFF

V: TRBV12-5
size: NA
CDR3: CASGSPTALDTEAFF

V: TRBV15
size: NA
CDR3: CATSSGVTYNEQFF

V: TRBV27
size: NA
CDR3: CASRRQVLTSGGVEDTQYF

V: TRBV7-7
size: NA
CDR3: CASSLDWNTGELFF

V: TRBV6-1
size: NA
CDR3: CASSELGQNTEAFF

V: TRBV5-1
size: NA
CDR3: CASRPHSGLDTEAFF

V: TRBV29-1
size: NA
CDR3: CSVGDTGNTIYF

V: TRBV10-3
size: NA
CDR3: CAISDPGQGYNEQFF

V: TRBV7-2
size: NA
CDR3: CASSSQGTGHSPLHF

V: TRBV7-2
size: once
CDR3: CASSSYSGGAETQYF

V: TRBV9
size: NA
CDR3: CASSGGQLSYNEQFF

V: TRBV5-5
size: NA
CDR3: CASSLGQGGYEQYF

V: TRBV5-1
size: NA
CDR3: CASSLGPNNPNTGELFF

V: TRBV9
size: once
CDR3: CASSVEGNEQFF

V: TRBV6-6
size: NA
CDR3: CASSYLRSNTGELFF

V: TRBV7-3
size: few
CDR3: CASSLGGSGDKETQYF

V: TRBV5-1
size: NA
CDR3: CASSSGPPSYNYGYTF

V: TRBV19
size: NA
CDR3: CASSRDTFNQPQHF

V: TRBV19
size: few
CDR3: CASGRNTIYF